This T cell receptor (beta chain) came from a study of OX40 agonist ivuxolimab in advanced cancers. In the study overall: Hepatocellular carcinoma, melanoma, renal cell or head and neck cancer was diagnosed in the dose-escalation patients. Prior anti-PD-1, anti-PD-L1 or anti-CTLA-4 therapy did not bar entry, and roughly 40% had some.

Libraries were prepared by immunoSEQ multiplex PCR; TCRdb keeps only in-frame clonotypes and omits some of them. The data show tens of thousands of clones, with approximately 90% seen just once and roughly 15% held by the top ten. No patient had autoimmune disease or received systemic immunosuppression. A single count supports this clone. Its antigen is not identified. Notes on the study in general: In CD8+ T cells, expanded clones were on average more numerous than in CD4+.

The CDR3 has 16 amino acids. Germline CDR1 and CDR2: LNHDA and SQIVND (reference sequence). The V segment lost 5 bases and the J segment 4 bases; nucleotides outside the gene matches: 10. The chain recombines TRBV19 with TRBJ2-5; 10 nucleotides match TRBD2. This receptor was taken from an adult with an advanced solid tumor such as melanoma, head and neck, liver or kidney cancer. The input for sequencing was CD4+ or CD8+ T cells sorted from blood, taken in a trial of the OX40 agonist ivuxolimab. The CDR3 nucleotides are TGTGCCAGTAGTCTCCCGGGACTAGCGAATAGAGAGACCCAGTACTTC. Translation: CASSLPGLANRETQYF. Variable domain in full (rest from reference TRBV19 and TRBJ2-5): DGGITQSPKYLFRKEGQNVTLSCEQNLNHDAMYWYRQDPGQGLRLIYYSQIVNDFQKGDIAEGYSVSREKKESFPLTVTSAQKNPTAFYLCASSLPGLANRETQYFGPGTRLLVL.